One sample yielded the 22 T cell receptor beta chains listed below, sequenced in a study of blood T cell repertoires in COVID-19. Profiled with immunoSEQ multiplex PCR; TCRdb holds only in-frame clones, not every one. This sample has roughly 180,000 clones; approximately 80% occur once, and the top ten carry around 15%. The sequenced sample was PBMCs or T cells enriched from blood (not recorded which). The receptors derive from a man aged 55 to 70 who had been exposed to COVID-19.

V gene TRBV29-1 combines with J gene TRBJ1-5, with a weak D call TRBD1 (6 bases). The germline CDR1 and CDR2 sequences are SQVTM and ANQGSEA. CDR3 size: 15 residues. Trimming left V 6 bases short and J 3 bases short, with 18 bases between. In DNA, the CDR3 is TGCAGCGTCAAAGTAAATCCGGGACACAATCAGCCCCAGCATTTT. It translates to CSVKVNPGHNQPQHF.

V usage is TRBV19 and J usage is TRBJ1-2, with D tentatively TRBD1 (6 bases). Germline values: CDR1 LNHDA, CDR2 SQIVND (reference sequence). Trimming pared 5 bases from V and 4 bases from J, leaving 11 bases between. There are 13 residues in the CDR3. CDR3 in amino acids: CASSSGESYGYTF. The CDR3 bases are TGTGCCAGTAGTTCAGGGGAGAGCTATGGCTACACCTTC.

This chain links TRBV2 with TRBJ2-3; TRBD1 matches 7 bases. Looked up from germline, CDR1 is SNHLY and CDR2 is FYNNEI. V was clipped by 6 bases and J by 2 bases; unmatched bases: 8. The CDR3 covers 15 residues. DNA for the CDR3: TGTGCCAGCAGCTACGACAGGGCTTTCACAGATACGCAGTATTTT. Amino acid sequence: CASSYDRAFTDTQYF.

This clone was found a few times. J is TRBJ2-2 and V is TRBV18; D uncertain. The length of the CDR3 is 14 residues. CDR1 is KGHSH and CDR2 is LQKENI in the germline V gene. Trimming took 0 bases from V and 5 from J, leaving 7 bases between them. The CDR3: CASSPPSRTGELFF. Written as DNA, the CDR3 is TGTGCCAGCTCACCACCGAGTAGAACCGGGGAGCTGTTTTTT.

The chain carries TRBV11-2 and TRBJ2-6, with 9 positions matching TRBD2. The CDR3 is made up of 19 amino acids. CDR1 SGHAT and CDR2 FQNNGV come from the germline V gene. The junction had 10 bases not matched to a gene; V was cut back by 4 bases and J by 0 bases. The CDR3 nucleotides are TGTGCCAGCAGCTCCTCGAGACTAGCGGAATTCTCTGGGGCCAACGTCCTGACTTTC. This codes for CASSSSRLAEFSGANVLTF. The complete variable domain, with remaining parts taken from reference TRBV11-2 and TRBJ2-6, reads EAGVAQSPRYKIIEKRQSVAFWCNPISGHATLYWYQQILGQGPKLLIQFQNNGVVDDSQLPKDRFSAERLKGVDSTLKIQPAKLEDSAVYLCASSSSRLAEFSGANVLTFGAGSRLTVL.

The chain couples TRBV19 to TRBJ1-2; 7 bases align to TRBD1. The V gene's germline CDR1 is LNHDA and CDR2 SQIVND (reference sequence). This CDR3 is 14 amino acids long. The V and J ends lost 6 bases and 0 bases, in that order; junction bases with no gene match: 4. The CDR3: CASSATGTNYGYTF. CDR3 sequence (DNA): TGTGCCAGTAGCGCGACAGGGACTAACTATGGCTACACCTTC.

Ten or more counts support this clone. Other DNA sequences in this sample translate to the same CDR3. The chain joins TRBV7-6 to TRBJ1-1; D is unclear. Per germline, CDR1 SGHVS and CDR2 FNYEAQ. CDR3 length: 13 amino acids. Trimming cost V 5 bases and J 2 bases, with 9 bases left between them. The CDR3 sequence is CASSADLNTEAFF. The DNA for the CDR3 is TGTGCCAGCAGCGCCGATCTAAACACTGAAGCTTTCTTT.

The CDR3 loop reads CASSFRGDLAGGPYEQYF. In DNA form, the CDR3 reads TGTGCCAGCAGTTTTCGCGGTGACCTAGCGGGAGGACCCTACGAGCAGTACTTC. The rearrangement uses TRBV27 and TRBJ2-7; the match to TRBD2 covers 11 bases. The V gene end was trimmed by 3 bases and the J gene end by 2 bases; junction bases not matched to a gene: 12. CDR3 length: 18 residues. The V gene's germline CDR1 is MNHEY and CDR2 SMNVEV (reference sequence).

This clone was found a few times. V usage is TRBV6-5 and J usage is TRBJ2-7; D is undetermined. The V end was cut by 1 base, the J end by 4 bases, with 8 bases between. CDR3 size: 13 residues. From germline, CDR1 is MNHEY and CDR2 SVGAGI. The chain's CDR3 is CASSYFPLYEQYF. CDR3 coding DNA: TGTGCCAGCAGTTACTTTCCCTTATACGAGCAGTACTTC.

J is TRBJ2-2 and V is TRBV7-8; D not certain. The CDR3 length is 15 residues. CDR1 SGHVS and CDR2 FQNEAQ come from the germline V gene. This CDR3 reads CAKNPLEFNTGELFF. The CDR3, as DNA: TGTGCTAAAAACCCCTTAGAGTTTAACACCGGGGAGCTGTTTTTT.

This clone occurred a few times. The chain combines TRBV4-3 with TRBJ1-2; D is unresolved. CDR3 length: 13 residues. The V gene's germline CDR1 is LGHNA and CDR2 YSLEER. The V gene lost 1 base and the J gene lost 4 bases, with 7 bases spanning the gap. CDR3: CASSQAVTYGYTF. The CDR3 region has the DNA TGCGCCAGCAGCCAAGCGGTAACCTATGGCTACACCTTC.

The CDR3 reads CASSSDRRQPQHF. CDR3 DNA sequence: TGTGCCAGCAGTTCGGACAGGAGACAGCCCCAGCATTTT. The rearrangement uses TRBV6-2 or TRBV6-3 and TRBJ1-5; 7 bases line up with TRBD1. Per the germline V gene, CDR1 is MNHEY and CDR2 is SVGEGT. V was pared by 4 bases and J by 7 bases, with 4 bases of the junction left unmatched. This CDR3 is 13 amino acids long.

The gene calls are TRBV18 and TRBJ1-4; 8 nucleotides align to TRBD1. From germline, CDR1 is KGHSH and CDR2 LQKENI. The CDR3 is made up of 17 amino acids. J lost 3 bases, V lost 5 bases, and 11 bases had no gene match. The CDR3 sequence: CASSSRRGQKANEKLFF. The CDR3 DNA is TGTGCCAGCTCATCTCGCAGGGGGCAAAAGGCTAATGAAAAACTGTTTTTT.

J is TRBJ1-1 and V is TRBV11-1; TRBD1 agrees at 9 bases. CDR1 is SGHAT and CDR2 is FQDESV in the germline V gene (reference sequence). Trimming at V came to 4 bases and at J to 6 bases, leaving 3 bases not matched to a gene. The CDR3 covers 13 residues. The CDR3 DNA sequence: TGTGCCAGCAGCTGGACAGGGGTCCCTGAAGCTTTCTTT. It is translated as CASSWTGVPEAFF.

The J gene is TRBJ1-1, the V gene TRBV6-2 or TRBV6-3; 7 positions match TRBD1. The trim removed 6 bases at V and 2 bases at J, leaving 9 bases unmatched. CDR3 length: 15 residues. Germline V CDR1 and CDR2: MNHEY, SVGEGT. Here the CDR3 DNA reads TGTGCCAGCAGCCCCCTGACAGGGCGAAACACTGAAGCTTTCTTT. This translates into CASSPLTGRNTEAFF.

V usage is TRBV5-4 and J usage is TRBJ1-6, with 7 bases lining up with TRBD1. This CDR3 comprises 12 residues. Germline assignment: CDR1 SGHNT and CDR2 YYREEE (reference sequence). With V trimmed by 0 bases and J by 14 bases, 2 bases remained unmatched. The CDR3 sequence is CASSLADRALHF. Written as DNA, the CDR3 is TGTGCCAGCAGCTTGGCCGACAGGGCCCTCCACTTT.

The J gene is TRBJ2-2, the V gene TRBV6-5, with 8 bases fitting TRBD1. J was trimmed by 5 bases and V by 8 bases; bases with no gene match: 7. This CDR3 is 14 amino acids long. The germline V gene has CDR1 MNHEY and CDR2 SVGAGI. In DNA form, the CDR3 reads TGTGCCAGCCCCTCAGGGGGCGAAACCGGGGAGCTGTTTTTT. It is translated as CASPSGGETGELFF.

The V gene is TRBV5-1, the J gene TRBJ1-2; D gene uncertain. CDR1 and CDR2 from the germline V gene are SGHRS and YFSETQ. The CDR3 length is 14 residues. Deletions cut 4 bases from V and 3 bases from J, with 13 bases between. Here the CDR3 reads CASSRNAGDYGYTF. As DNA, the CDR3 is TGCGCCAGCAGCCGGAACGCGGGAGACTATGGCTACACCTTC.

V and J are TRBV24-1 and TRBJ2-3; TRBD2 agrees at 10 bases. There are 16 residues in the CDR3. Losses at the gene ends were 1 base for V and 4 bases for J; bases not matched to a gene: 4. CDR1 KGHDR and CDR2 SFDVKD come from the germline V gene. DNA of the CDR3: TGTGCCACCAGTGATTTCGGGCTAGCGGGAGCAGATACGCAGTATTTT. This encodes CATSDFGLAGADTQYF.

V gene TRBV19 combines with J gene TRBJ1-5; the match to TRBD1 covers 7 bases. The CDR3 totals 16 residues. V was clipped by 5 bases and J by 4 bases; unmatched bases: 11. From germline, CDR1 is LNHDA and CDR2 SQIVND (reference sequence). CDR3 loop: CASSPSGTVKNQPQHF. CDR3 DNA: TGTGCCAGTAGTCCCTCCGGGACAGTCAAAAATCAGCCCCAGCATTTT.

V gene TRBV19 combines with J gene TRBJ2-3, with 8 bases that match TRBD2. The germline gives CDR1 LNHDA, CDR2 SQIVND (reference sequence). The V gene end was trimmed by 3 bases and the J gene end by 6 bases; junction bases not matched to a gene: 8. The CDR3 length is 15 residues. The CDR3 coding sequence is TGTGCCAGTAGTATTTATCCCGGGACTAGTGATACGCAGTATTTT. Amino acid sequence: CASSIYPGTSDTQYF.

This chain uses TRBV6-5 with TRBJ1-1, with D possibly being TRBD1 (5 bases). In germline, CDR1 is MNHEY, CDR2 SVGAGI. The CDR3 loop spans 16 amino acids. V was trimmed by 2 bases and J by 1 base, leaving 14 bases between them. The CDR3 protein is CASSYLVLGENTEAFF. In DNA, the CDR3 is TGTGCCAGCAGTTACCTTGTCTTAGGGGAGAACACTGAAGCTTTCTTT.